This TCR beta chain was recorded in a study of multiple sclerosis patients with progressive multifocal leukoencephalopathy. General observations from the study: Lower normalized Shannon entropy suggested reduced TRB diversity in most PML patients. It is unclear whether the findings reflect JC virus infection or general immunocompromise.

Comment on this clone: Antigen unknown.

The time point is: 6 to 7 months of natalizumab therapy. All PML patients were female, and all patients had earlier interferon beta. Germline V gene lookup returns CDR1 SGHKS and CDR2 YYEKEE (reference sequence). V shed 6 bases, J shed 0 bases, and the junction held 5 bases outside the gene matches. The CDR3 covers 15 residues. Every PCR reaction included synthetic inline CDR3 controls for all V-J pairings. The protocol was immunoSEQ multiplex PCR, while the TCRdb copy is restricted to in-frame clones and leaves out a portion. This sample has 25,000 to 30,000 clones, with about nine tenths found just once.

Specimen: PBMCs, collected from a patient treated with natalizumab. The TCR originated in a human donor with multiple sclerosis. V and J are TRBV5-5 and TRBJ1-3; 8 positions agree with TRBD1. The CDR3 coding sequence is TGTGCCAGCAAATCAGGGGGCCCCTCTGGAAACACCATATATTTT. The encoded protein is CASKSGGPSGNTIYF.